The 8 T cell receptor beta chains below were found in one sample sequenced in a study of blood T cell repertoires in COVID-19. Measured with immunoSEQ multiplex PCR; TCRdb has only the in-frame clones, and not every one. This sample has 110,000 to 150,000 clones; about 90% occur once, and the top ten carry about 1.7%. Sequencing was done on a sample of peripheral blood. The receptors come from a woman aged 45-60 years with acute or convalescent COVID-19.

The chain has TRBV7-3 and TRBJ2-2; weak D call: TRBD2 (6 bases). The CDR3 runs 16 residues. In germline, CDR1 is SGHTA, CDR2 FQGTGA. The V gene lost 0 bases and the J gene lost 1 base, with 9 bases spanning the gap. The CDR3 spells CASSLTAGMNTGELFF. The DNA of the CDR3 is TGTGCCAGCAGCTTAACGGCGGGAATGAACACCGGGGAGCTGTTTTTT.

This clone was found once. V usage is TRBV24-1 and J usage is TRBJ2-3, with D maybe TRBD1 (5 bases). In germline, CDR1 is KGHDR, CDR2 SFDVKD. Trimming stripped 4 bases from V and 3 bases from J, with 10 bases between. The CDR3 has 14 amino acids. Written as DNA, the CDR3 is TGTGCCACCAGTGAATATACAGGAACAGATACGCAGTATTTT. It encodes CATSEYTGTDTQYF.

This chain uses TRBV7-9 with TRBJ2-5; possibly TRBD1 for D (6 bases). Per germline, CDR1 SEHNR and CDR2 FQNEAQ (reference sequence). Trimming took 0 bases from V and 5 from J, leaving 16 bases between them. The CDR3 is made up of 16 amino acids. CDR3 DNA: TGTGCCAGCAGCTTAGCTCCGACAGGCTCGTCGGAGACCCAGTACTTC. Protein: CASSLAPTGSSETQYF.

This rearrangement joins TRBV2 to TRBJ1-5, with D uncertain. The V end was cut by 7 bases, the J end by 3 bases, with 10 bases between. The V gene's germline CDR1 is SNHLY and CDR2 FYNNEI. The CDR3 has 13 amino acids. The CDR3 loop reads CASISENNQPQHF. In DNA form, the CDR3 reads TGTGCCAGCATATCCGAGAACAATCAGCCCCAGCATTTT.

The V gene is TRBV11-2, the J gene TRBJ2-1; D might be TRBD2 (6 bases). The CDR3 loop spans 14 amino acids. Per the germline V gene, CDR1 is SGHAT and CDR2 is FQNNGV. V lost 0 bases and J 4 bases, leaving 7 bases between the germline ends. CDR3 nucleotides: TGTGCCAGCAGCTTAGAAGGGACTTACAATGAGCAGTTCTTC. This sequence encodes CASSLEGTYNEQFF.

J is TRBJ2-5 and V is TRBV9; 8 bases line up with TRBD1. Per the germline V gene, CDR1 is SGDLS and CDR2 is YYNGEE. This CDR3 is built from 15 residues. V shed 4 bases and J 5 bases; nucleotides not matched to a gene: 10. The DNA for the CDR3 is TGTGCCAGCAGCTACGGGACAGGACCTGGGGAGACCCAGTACTTC. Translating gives CASSYGTGPGETQYF.

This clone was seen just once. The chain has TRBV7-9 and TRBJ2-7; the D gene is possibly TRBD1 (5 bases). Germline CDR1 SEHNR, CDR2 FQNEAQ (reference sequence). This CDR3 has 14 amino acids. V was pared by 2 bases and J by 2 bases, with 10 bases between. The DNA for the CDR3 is TGTGCCAGCAGCTTACAGCAGGGTCCCTACGAGCAGTACTTC. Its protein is CASSLQQGPYEQYF.

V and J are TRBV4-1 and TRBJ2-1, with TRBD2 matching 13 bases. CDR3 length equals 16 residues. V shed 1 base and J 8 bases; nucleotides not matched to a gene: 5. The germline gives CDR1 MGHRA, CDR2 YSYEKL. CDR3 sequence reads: CASSQAWTSGSYEQFF. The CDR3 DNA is TGCGCCAGCAGCCAAGCCTGGACTAGCGGGAGCTATGAGCAGTTCTTC.